These 25 T cell receptor beta chains share one sample of origin, sequenced in a study of OX40 agonist ivuxolimab in advanced cancers. The protocol was immunoSEQ multiplex PCR, while the TCRdb copy is restricted to in-frame clones and leaves out a portion. The top ten clones hold 3% to 4% of a sample with about 95,000 clones, around 85% of them seen once. Sequenced here: CD4+ or CD8+ T cells sorted from blood, sampled in a trial of the OX40 agonist ivuxolimab. The receptors derive from an adult with an advanced solid tumor such as melanoma, head and neck, liver or kidney cancer.

This chain joins TRBV7-9 and TRBJ2-3, with 9 bases identical to TRBD1. In germline, CDR1 is SEHNR, CDR2 FQNEAQ (reference sequence). This CDR3 contains 14 residues. The junction had 5 bases not matched to a gene; V was cut back by 6 bases and J by 4 bases. CDR3 DNA sequence: TGTGCCAGCAGGCAGGACAGGGGCGCAGATACGCAGTATTTT. This translates into CASRQDRGADTQYF.

V gene TRBV2 combines with J gene TRBJ2-7; 9 bases are shared with TRBD1. The CDR3 contains 13 residues. J was trimmed by 3 bases and V by 10 bases; bases with no gene match: 7. CDR1 is SNHLY, CDR2 FYNNEI, per germline. The CDR3 reads CANSGTGIYEQYF. In nucleotides, the CDR3 is TGTGCCAACTCCGGGACAGGGATCTACGAGCAGTACTTC.

The V and J genes are TRBV7-8 and TRBJ2-5; D may be TRBD1 (5 bases). The end of the DNA aligns better with TRBJ2-7, so the J call may be wrong. Germline CDR1 reads SGHVS; CDR2 reads FQNEAQ. The CDR3 runs to 15 residues. The CDR3 loop reads CASSLVRVPPYEQYF. In DNA, the CDR3 is TGTGCCAGCAGCTTAGTCAGGGTCCCACCCTACGAGCAGTACTTC.

J is TRBJ2-1 and V is TRBV19; 8 positions agree with TRBD2. The V and J ends lost 4 bases and 2 bases, in that order; junction bases with no gene match: 1. The CDR3 loop spans 14 amino acids. CDR1 is LNHDA and CDR2 is SQIVND in the germline V gene (reference sequence). This CDR3 is CASSRAGAYNEQFF. DNA of the CDR3: TGTGCCAGTAGTAGAGCGGGAGCCTACAATGAGCAGTTCTTC.

The V and J genes are TRBV5-1 and TRBJ1-1, with D possibly TRBD1 on 6 matching bases. This CDR3 contains 15 residues. Germline CDR1 is SGHRS and CDR2 is YFSETQ. The V gene lost 4 bases and the J gene lost 5 bases, with 18 bases spanning the gap. The CDR3, as DNA: TGCGCCAGCAGCGATTACAGGGAGAGGGCGACTGAAGCTTTCTTT. It translates to CASSDYRERATEAFF.

J is TRBJ2-4 and V is TRBV2, with D possibly matching TRBD1 (6 bases). V was cut by 9 bases and J by 7 bases, with 19 bases left in between. The germline CDR1 and CDR2 sequences are SNHLY and FYNNEI. This CDR3 comprises 14 residues. The CDR3 region has the DNA TGTGCCAGTAGCGTTCAAGGACAGCGGAACATTCAGTACTTC. As protein: CASSVQGQRNIQYF. Filled out from reference TRBV2 and TRBJ2-4, the complete variable domain reads EPEVTQTPSHQVTQMGQEVILRCVPISNHLYFYWYRQILGQKVEFLVSFYNNEISEKSEIFDDQFSVERPDGSNFTLKIRSTKLEDSAMYFCASSVQGQRNIQYFGAGTRLSVL.

The J gene is TRBJ2-1, the V gene TRBV6-5; 7 nucleotides align to TRBD1. The CDR3 is made up of 14 amino acids. The germline V gene encodes CDR1 MNHEY and CDR2 SVGAGI. The V gene end was trimmed by 6 bases and the J gene end by 3 bases; junction bases not matched to a gene: 5. The CDR3 region is CASRAGTVYNEQFF. As DNA, the CDR3 is TGTGCCAGCAGAGCCGGGACAGTCTACAATGAGCAGTTCTTC.

The chain has TRBV5-4 and TRBJ2-5; 10 bases map to TRBD1. V lost 7 bases to trimming and J lost 3 bases; unmatched junction nucleotides: 15. The V gene's germline CDR1 is SGHNT and CDR2 YYREEE (reference sequence). The CDR3 runs to 17 residues. The CDR3 DNA is TGTGCCAGCTATAGGACAGGGGGATCGGTAAGGGAAGAGACCCAGTACTTC. This codes for CASYRTGGSVREETQYF.

The rearrangement joins TRBV30 to TRBJ2-2; the match to TRBD1 covers 10 bases. The V and J ends lost 3 bases and 6 bases, in that order; junction bases with no gene match: 7. The CDR3 contains 15 residues. The germline V gene has CDR1 GTSNPN and CDR2 SVGIG (reference sequence). CDR3 protein: CAWRDRGRIAGELFF. DNA for the CDR3: TGTGCCTGGAGAGACAGGGGGCGCATAGCCGGGGAGCTGTTTTTT. The variable domain in full, with the rest retrieved from reference TRBV30 and TRBJ2-2, is SQTIHQWPATLVQPVGSPLSLECTVEGTSNPNLYWYRQAAGRGLQLLFYSVGIGQISSEVPQNLSASRPQDRQFILSSKKLLLSDSGFYLCAWRDRGRIAGELFFGEGSRLTVL.

The gene calls are TRBV6-5 and TRBJ2-7; perhaps TRBD2 as D (5 bases). Germline-derived CDR1 and CDR2 are MNHEY and SVGAGI. The CDR3 runs 11 residues. V lost 11 bases and J 6 bases, leaving 14 bases between the germline ends. CDR3 loop: CAVRGSGEQYF. As DNA, the CDR3 is TGTGCCGTCCGAGGGAGCGGCGAGCAGTACTTC.

The gene calls are TRBV20-1 and TRBJ2-1; D gene ambiguous. This CDR3 comprises 11 residues. Germline CDR1 reads DFQATT; CDR2 reads SNEGSKA (reference sequence). The CDR3 protein is CSPKAGNEQFF. DNA of the CDR3: TGCAGCCCGAAGGCCGGCAATGAGCAGTTCTTC.

The chain uses TRBV28 and TRBJ2-1; TRBD2 matches 10 bases. The CDR3 has 15 residues. Trimming at V came to 6 bases and at J to 2 bases, leaving 4 bases not matched to a gene. Germline assignment: CDR1 MDHEN and CDR2 SYDVKM. The DNA of the CDR3 is TGTGCCAGCAGACTACTAGCGGGAACCTACAATGAGCAGTTCTTC. Protein product: CASRLLAGTYNEQFF.

The J gene is TRBJ2-4, the V gene TRBV27, with 11 bases lining up with TRBD2. The germline V gene encodes CDR1 MNHEY and CDR2 SMNVEV (reference sequence). The CDR3 runs 15 residues. Germline trimming cut 5 bases from V and 7 bases from J; bases unmatched to any gene: 7. CDR3 region: CASSALLAGGNIQYF. DNA of the CDR3: TGTGCCAGCAGTGCCCTTCTAGCGGGAGGTAACATTCAGTACTTC.

The rearrangement joins TRBV5-7 to TRBJ2-7, with 10 nucleotides matching TRBD2. TRBV5-7 is annotated as an ORF whose role is uncertain. J lost 1 base, V lost 2 bases, and 6 bases had no gene match. This CDR3 contains 16 residues. The CDR3 DNA is TGTGCCAGCAGCTTTCCTAGCGGGAGCGATTCCTACGAGCAGTACTTC. Its translation is CASSFPSGSDSYEQYF.

This clone came up once. The chain recombines TRBV29-1 with TRBJ2-3; D is unresolved. The germline CDR1 and CDR2 sequences are SQVTM and ANQGSEA. The V end was cut by 4 bases, the J end by 2 bases, with 7 bases between. The CDR3 spans 12 residues. CDR3 sequence (DNA): TGCAGCGTTGTCGCAACCACAGATACGCAGTATTTT. As protein: CSVVATTDTQYF.

The rearrangement links TRBV9 to TRBJ2-1; 10 bases match TRBD2. The junction had 14 bases not matched to a gene; V was cut back by 4 bases and J by 4 bases. Germline values: CDR1 SGDLS, CDR2 YYNGEE. The CDR3 length is 18 residues. The CDR3 DNA sequence: TGTGCCAGCAGCACTCGACCCGCTAGCGGGAGCGGTTACAATGAGCAGTTCTTC. Protein: CASSTRPASGSGYNEQFF.

The chain recombines TRBV6-1 with TRBJ2-6, with D unclear. The germline V and J ends were trimmed by 1 base and 4 bases, with 8 bases remaining between them. The CDR3 loop spans 15 amino acids. Germline V gene sequence: CDR1 MNHNS, CDR2 SASEGT. CDR3 nucleotide sequence: TGTGCCAGCAGTGAAGGGACCGGCGGGGCCAACGTCCTGACTTTC. Protein: CASSEGTGGANVLTF.

V is TRBV11-3 and J is TRBJ2-5, with 8 bases fitting TRBD2. The germline gives CDR1 SGHNT, CDR2 YENEEA. V gave up 4 bases and J gave up 1 base; unmatched junction bases: 8. This CDR3 is 16 amino acids long. For the CDR3, the DNA is TGTGCCAGCAGCTCCGACATAGCGGGACTCCAAGAGACCCAGTACTTC. It is translated as CASSSDIAGLQETQYF.

V is TRBV7-2 and J is TRBJ1-2; 9 nucleotides align to TRBD1. The CDR3 is 14 residues long. V gave up 5 bases and J gave up 7 bases; unmatched junction bases: 8. Germline V gene sequence: CDR1 SGHTA, CDR2 FQGNSA. The CDR3 reads CASSRRTGEGGYTF. In nucleotides, the CDR3 is TGTGCCAGCAGCCGAAGGACAGGGGAGGGTGGCTACACCTTC.

This clone was recorded once. The CDR3 DNA reads as TGTGCCAGCAGCTTTGGGCTAGCGGGAGGCCAACAGTACTTC. The encoded protein is CASSFGLAGGQQYF. This chain uses TRBV7-2 with TRBJ2-7; TRBD2 aligns across 11 bases. The V gene end was trimmed by 3 bases and the J gene end by 10 bases; junction bases not matched to a gene: 8. CDR1 SGHTA and CDR2 FQGNSA come from the germline V gene. The CDR3 runs 14 residues.

This chain joins TRBV11-1 and TRBJ2-1; D ambiguous. From germline, CDR1 is SGHAT and CDR2 FQDESV (reference sequence). This CDR3 comprises 14 residues. V gave up 5 bases and J gave up 2 bases, with 10 bases separating them. CDR3: CASSVGGPYNEQFF. The CDR3 region has the DNA TGTGCCAGCAGCGTTGGCGGCCCCTACAATGAGCAGTTCTTC.

This chain uses TRBV10-3 with TRBJ2-2, with a possible D match to TRBD2 (5 bases). V lost 4 bases and J 4 bases, leaving 13 bases between the germline ends. The germline CDR1 and CDR2 sequences are ENHRY and SYGVKD. This CDR3 is built from 15 residues. For the CDR3, the DNA is TGTGCCATCAGTGGGTTGGGAGAGGGCACCGGGGAGCTGTTTTTT. Its translation: CAISGLGEGTGELFF.

This chain links TRBV21-1 with TRBJ2-7; whether TRBD2, the table's D call, matches the DNA was not checked. TRBV21-1 is marked as a pseudogene. The CDR3 has 16 residues. CDR3 amino acids: CASEFGGVRGTYEQYF. The CDR3 bases are TGTGCCAGCGAATTCGGGGGGGTCAGGGGCACCTACGAGCAGTACTTC.

The chain links TRBV2 to TRBJ1-2; D gene ambiguous. Germline V CDR1 and CDR2: SNHLY, FYNNEI. This CDR3 region has 17 residues. The germline V and J ends were trimmed by 4 bases and 0 bases, with 18 bases remaining between them. In DNA, the CDR3 is TGTGCCAGCAGTGTAGCTGGCAGCGATCATTCTAACTATGGCTACACCTTC. Protein: CASSVAGSDHSNYGYTF.

This chain links TRBV7-2 with TRBJ2-7; perhaps TRBD2 as D (6 bases). CDR3 length equals 14 residues. Germline V CDR1 and CDR2: SGHTA, FQGNSA. Trimming pared 3 bases from V and 2 bases from J, leaving 11 bases between. This CDR3 reads CASSLGEVPYEQYF. CDR3 DNA: TGTGCCAGCAGCTTGGGGGAGGTCCCCTACGAGCAGTACTTC.